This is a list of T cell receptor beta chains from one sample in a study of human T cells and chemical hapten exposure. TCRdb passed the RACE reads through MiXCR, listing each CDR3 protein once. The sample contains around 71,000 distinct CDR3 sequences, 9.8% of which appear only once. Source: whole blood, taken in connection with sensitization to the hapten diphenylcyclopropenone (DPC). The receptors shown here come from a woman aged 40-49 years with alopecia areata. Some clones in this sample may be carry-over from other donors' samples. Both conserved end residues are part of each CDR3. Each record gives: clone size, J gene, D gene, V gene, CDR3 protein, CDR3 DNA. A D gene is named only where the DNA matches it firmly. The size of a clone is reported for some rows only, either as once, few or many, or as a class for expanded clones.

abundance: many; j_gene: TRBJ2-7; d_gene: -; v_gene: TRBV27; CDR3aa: CAEPGGQGTYEQYF; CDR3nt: TGTGCCGAACCCGGGGGGCAGGGAACCTACGAGCAGTACTTC
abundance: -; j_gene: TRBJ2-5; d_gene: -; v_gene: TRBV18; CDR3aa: CASSLPGQPQETQYF; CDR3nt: TGTGCCAGCTCACTTCCCGGACAGCCCCAGGAGACCCAGTACTTC
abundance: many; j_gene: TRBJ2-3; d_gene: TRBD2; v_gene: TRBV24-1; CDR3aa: CATTAGGHTDTQYF; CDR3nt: TGTGCCACCACAGCGGGGGGACACACAGATACGCAGTATTTT
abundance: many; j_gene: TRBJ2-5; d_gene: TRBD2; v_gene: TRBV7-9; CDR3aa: CASSLPLAGVETQYF; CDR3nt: TGTGCCAGCAGCTTACCGCTAGCGGGGGTAGAGACCCAGTACTTC
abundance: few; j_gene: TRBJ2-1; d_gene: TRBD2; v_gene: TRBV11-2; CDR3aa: CASSSGLAGGWGEQFF; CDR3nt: TGTGCCAGCAGCTCGGGACTAGCGGGGGGTTGGGGTGAGCAGTTCTTC
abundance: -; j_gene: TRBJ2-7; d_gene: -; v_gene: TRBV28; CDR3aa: CASSSGARAIKQYF; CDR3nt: TGTGCCAGCAGTTCTGGGGCCCGGGCAATTAAGCAGTACTTC
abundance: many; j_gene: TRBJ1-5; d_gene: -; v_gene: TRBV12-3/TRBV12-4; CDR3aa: CASSLTSNQPQHF; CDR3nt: TGTGCCAGCAGTTTGACGAGCAATCAGCCCCAGCATTTT
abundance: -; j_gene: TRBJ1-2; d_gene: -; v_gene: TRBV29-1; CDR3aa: CSVEGFNDRLTNYGYTF; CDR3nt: TGCAGCGTTGAAGGCTTTAATGACAGACTTACTAACTATGGCTACACCTTC
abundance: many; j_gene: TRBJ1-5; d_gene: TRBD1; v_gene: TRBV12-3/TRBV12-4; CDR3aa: CASRIQGARGQPQHF; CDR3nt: TGTGCCAGCAGGATACAGGGGGCGCGCGGTCAGCCCCAGCATTTT
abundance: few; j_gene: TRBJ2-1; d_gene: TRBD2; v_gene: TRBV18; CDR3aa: CASSPSGTDNEQFF; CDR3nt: TGTGCCAGCTCACCTAGCGGGACCGACAATGAGCAGTTCTTC
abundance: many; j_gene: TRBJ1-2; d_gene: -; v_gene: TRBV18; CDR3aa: CASSPDRGVGYTF; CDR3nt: TGTGCCAGCTCACCCGATAGGGGGGTCGGCTACACCTTC
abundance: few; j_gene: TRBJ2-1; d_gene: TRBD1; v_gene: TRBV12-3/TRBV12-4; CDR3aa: CASSLRSPGQGTDEQFF; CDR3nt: TGTGCCAGCAGTTTGAGATCTCCGGGACAGGGTACCGATGAGCAGTTCTTC
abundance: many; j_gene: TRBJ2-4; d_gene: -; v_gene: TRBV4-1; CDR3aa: CASSPPVQGKNIQYF; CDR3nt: TGCGCCAGCAGCCCACCTGTTCAGGGGAAAAACATTCAGTACTTC
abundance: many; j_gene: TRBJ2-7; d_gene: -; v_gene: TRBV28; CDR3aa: CASRTGTAGEQYF; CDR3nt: TGTGCCAGCAGGACCGGGACAGCGGGGGAGCAGTACTTC